The source of this TCR beta chain is a study of PD-1 blockade in classical Hodgkin lymphoma. This clone is classed as medium-sized. The CDR3 spans 15 residues. Per the germline V gene, CDR1 is SGHTA and CDR2 is FQGTGA. Losses at the gene ends were 4 bases for V and 6 bases for J; bases not matched to a gene: 12. TCRdb's table, derived via immunoSEQ multiplex PCR, lists solely in-frame clones and lacks some. Here the sample spans tens of thousands of clones, approximately 67% being singletons. Specified time point: cycle 4 day 1 (C4D1), after 6 weeks of nivolumab. After autologous stem cell transplantation all patients relapsed, and prior brentuximab vedotin exposure differed between cohorts.

Sequences were derived from peripheral blood mononuclear cells (PBMCs), sampled before the fourth cycle of nivolumab. The chain is built from TRBV7-3 and TRBJ2-7, with TRBD2 matching over 7 bases. This sequence originates from a human donor with classical Hodgkin lymphoma. CDR3 in amino acids: CASSSSLTSEGEQYF. The CDR3 DNA sequence: TGTGCCAGCAGCTCCTCCCTAACTAGCGAAGGCGAGCAGTACTTC. Full variable domain (remainder filled in from reference TRBV7-3 and TRBJ2-7): GAGVSQTPSNKVTEKGKYVELRCDPISGHTALYWYRQSLGQGPEFLIYFQGTGAADDSGLPNDRFFAVRPEGSVSTLKIQRTERGDSAVYLCASSSSLTSEGEQYFGPGTRLTVT.